The sequence of this T cell receptor (beta chain) was determined in a study of PD-1 blockade in mismatch repair-deficient tumors (dated by TCRdb to about 2017). As for the study more broadly: Between late 2013 and late 2016, the trial enrolled approximately 91 consecutive patients with eleven to twelve types of mismatch repair-deficient cancer, all of whom had received prior treatment and were progressing. Deep sequencing of TCR CDR3 regions was used to track tumor-associated T cell clones in peripheral blood of patients responding to PD-1 blockade.

Sequences MNHEY (CDR1) and SVGAGI (CDR2) are obtained from the germline V gene. V loses 7 bases of germline sequence and J loses 13 bases, and the interval between the two ends is 14 bases. Including cysteine and phenylalanine, the CDR3 has 11 amino acids. Here the CDR3 DNA is all that survives: 33 bases in frame from base 1. Receptors were amplified or captured by the immunoSEQ multiplex PCR assay. TCRdb carries this immuneACCESS record with in-frame sequences only. Its versions omit some clonotypes, under half of them owing to an unresolved V gene in the studies checked, with the rest unexplained. The sample table lists approximately 60,000 clones, around 89% of them with a count of one. 11% to 15% of the sample goes to the ten largest clones. For each enrolled patient, mismatch repair deficiency was established using either polymerase chain reaction or immunohistochemistry. TCR sequencing was performed for a few patients who responded to pembrolizumab therapy. Pembrolizumab PD-1 blockade was prospectively tested in advanced mismatch repair-deficient cancers, regardless of tissue of origin, in the phase II trial. Serial peripheral blood T cell samples were collected before and at multiple times after starting PD-1 blockade. The timing of each blood sample was reported as weeks after the first dose of pembrolizumab.

Points the paper makes about the study in general: After pembrolizumab, tumor-resident clones, which were often undetectable in blood before treatment, expanded rapidly and then contracted, generally ahead of radiologic responses.

Regarding this clone: Its antigen remains unidentified. Base qualities are not at hand, and no much larger clone is one base apart.

The TCR was taken from an adult with mismatch repair-deficient cancer. Sequences were derived from peripheral blood, sampled 52 weeks after starting pembrolizumab. The rearranged segments are TRBV6-5 and TRBJ2-1, with the identity of the D gene unclear. The DNA sequence is TGTGCCAGCACCGCCGGACGCGACCAGTTCTTC. Translated, this is CASTAGRDQFF.